These 20 T cell receptor beta chains were sequenced from one sample in a study of a mutant IDH1 vaccine in newly diagnosed glioma. These receptors' targets are unknown. Clones were read by immunoSEQ multiplex PCR, and TCRdb kept only the in-frame ones, dropping some. The table includes 25,000 to 35,000 clones, approximately 80% detected once. Time point indicated: week 23, last vaccination. Each vaccine dose was 300 ug of mutant IDH1 20-mer peptide, with topical imiquimod. Sequenced material: PBMCs, taken from a glioma patient whose treatment included an IDH1 peptide vaccine. The source of these receptors is a woman between 18 and 30 years old with glioma.

The chain carries TRBV9 and TRBJ2-5; 7 bases agree with TRBD2. The ends lost 2 bases at V and 2 bases at J; junction bases unmatched: 6. In germline, CDR1 is SGDLS, CDR2 YYNGEE. The CDR3 contains 15 residues. The CDR3 bases are TGTGCCAGCAGCGTGGTGGGGGGGTTTCAAGAGACCCAGTACTTC. Translated: CASSVVGGFQETQYF.

This chain connects TRBV6-5 to TRBJ1-1; 7 positions match TRBD1. Unmatched junction bases numbered 6, after V lost 5 bases and J lost 6 bases. Germline V gives CDR1 MNHEY, CDR2 SVGAGI. This CDR3 has 13 residues. The CDR3 is CASSRQGGSEAFF. In DNA form, the CDR3 reads TGTGCCAGCAGTCGACAGGGTGGCTCTGAAGCTTTCTTT.

The V gene is TRBV11-1, the J gene TRBJ1-1, with no clear D. Looked up from germline, CDR1 is SGHAT and CDR2 is FQDESV (reference sequence). This CDR3 has 14 residues. Trimming removed 1 base at V and 6 bases at J, with 12 bases between. For the CDR3, the DNA is TGTGCCAGCAGCTTAGTCGGTGAACGGGCTGAAGCTTTCTTT. The encoded protein is CASSLVGERAEAFF.

The chain has TRBV28 and TRBJ1-3; D is possibly TRBD1 (6 bases). The CDR3 consists of 15 residues. The germline V gene encodes CDR1 MDHEN and CDR2 SYDVKM. Deletions cut 4 bases from V and 3 bases from J, with 13 bases between. The CDR3 DNA follows: TGTGCCAGCAGTTGGGGGGCCGGGAGTGGAAACACCATATATTTT. It is translated as CASSWGAGSGNTIYF.

The chain couples TRBV2 to TRBJ2-5; 9 bases align to TRBD1. This CDR3 contains 14 residues. J gave up 1 base and V 9 bases, and 6 bases lay outside the gene matches. The germline gives CDR1 SNHLY, CDR2 FYNNEI. CDR3 in amino acids: CARDGQGLQETQYF. CDR3 nucleotides: TGTGCCAGGGATGGACAGGGGCTCCAAGAGACCCAGTACTTC.

The chain links TRBV7-2 to TRBJ2-5; D gene uncertain. The CDR3 runs to 16 residues. Trimming took off 1 base at V and 2 bases at J, with 14 bases between the two ends. The V gene's germline CDR1 is SGHTA and CDR2 FQGNSA. In nucleotides, the CDR3 is TGTGCCAGCAGCTTAGTCGTTTTAAGCAATCAAGAGACCCAGTACTTC. It encodes CASSLVVLSNQETQYF.

This chain links TRBV11-3 with TRBJ1-2, with 7 nucleotides matching TRBD1. The length of the CDR3 is 15 residues. Germline V gives CDR1 SGHNT, CDR2 YENEEA. The V segment lost 5 bases and the J segment 7 bases; nucleotides outside the gene matches: 13. The CDR3 bases are TGTGCCAGCAGCCAGGGGGGGGGACAGTCCTCTGGCTACACCTTC. Protein: CASSQGGGQSSGYTF.

The rearrangement links TRBV6-5 to TRBJ2-5; 9 bases align to TRBD2. There are 15 residues in the CDR3. V trimming: 2 bases; J trimming: 5 bases; junction bases outside the gene matches: 6. The germline V gene encodes CDR1 MNHEY and CDR2 SVGAGI. CDR3 sequence reads: CASSYGGRASETQYF. The CDR3 coding sequence is TGTGCCAGCAGTTACGGCGGGAGGGCCTCGGAGACCCAGTACTTC.

In its sample, this clone was seen a few times. The chain employs TRBV30 and TRBJ1-5; 8 bases line up with TRBD1. Germline CDR1 and CDR2: GTSNPN and SVGIG (reference sequence). The CDR3 runs 15 residues. V shed 1 base and J 1 base; nucleotides not matched to a gene: 3. Written as DNA, the CDR3 is TGTGCCTGGAGTGGGACAGGGTCCAGCAATCAGCCCCAGCATTTT. Translating it yields CAWSGTGSSNQPQHF.

Comment on this clone: No DNA is shown, since the ends of the CDR3 on it are uncertain; the CDR3 is the one TCRdb lists. The gene calls are TRBV9 and TRBJ2-1. The germline CDR1 and CDR2 sequences are SGDLS and YYNGEE. The CDR3 is 12 residues long, counting both termini. The CDR3 sequence is CASSVGGGSLFF.

The V and J genes are TRBV4-1 and TRBJ1-5; tentative D call: TRBD1 (5 bases). V was cut by 0 bases and J by 1 base, with 10 bases left in between. The germline V gene has CDR1 MGHRA and CDR2 YSYEKL. The CDR3 extends over 16 amino acids. The CDR3 sequence is CASSQDLGESNQPQHF. The CDR3, as DNA: TGCGCCAGCAGCCAAGATCTAGGGGAAAGCAATCAGCCCCAGCATTTT.

The V call is TRBV10-3, the J call TRBJ2-3; D possibly corresponds to TRBD2 (6 bases). Germline CDR1 is ENHRY and CDR2 is SYGVKD. This CDR3 comprises 17 residues. Between the trimmed V and J ends, which lost 6 bases and 0 bases, there was a span of 19 bases. The CDR3 sequence is CAIREGGARASTDTQYF. The CDR3 DNA reads as TGTGCCATCAGGGAGGGCGGGGCGAGGGCTAGCACAGATACGCAGTATTTT.

V and J are TRBV7-9 and TRBJ2-3, with D perhaps being TRBD1 or TRBD2 (7 bases each). The germline V gene has CDR1 SEHNR and CDR2 FQNEAQ (reference sequence). This CDR3 has 11 residues. Deletions cut 8 bases from V and 6 bases from J, with 9 bases between. DNA of the CDR3: TGTGCCAGCCAGGGGGGGGATACGCAGTATTTT. Its protein product is CASQGGDTQYF.

The CDR3 region is CASSLAGLEAGGPQDEQYF. CDR3 sequence (DNA): TGCGCCAGCAGCTTGGCCGGTTTAGAAGCGGGAGGGCCTCAAGACGAGCAGTACTTC. The chain recombines TRBV5-1 with TRBJ2-7, with 10 bases matching TRBD2. Germline CDR1 is SGHRS and CDR2 is YFSETQ. V was pared by 0 bases and J by 5 bases, with 17 bases of the junction left unmatched. This CDR3 is 19 amino acids long.

The chain links TRBV2 to TRBJ1-3, with 9 bases aligning to TRBD1. V was pared by 4 bases and J by 6 bases, with 10 bases of the junction left unmatched. The CDR3 is made up of 16 amino acids. Germline values: CDR1 SNHLY, CDR2 FYNNEI. The CDR3 DNA sequence: TGTGCCAGCAGTGGCTATGGGACAGGGAGTCCAAACACCATATATTTT. Amino acids: CASSGYGTGSPNTIYF.

V gene TRBV11-2 combines with J gene TRBJ2-7, with D possibly being TRBD1 or TRBD2 (6 bases each). Germline V gene lookup returns CDR1 SGHAT and CDR2 FQNNGV. V shed 1 base and J shed 6 bases, with 13 bases lying between them. The CDR3 consists of 14 residues. This CDR3 reads CASSLGARGGEQYF. As DNA, the CDR3 is TGTGCCAGCAGCTTAGGGGCCAGGGGAGGCGAGCAGTACTTC. Using reference TRBV11-2 and TRBJ2-7 for the parts outside the CDR3, the full variable domain is EAGVAQSPRYKIIEKRQSVAFWCNPISGHATLYWYQQILGQGPKLLIQFQNNGVVDDSQLPKDRFSAERLKGVDSTLKIQPAKLEDSAVYLCASSLGARGGEQYFGPGTRLTVT.

This clone was observed a few times. The chain carries TRBV30 and TRBJ1-1; no clear D. The CDR3 contains 13 residues. The germline V and J ends were trimmed by 2 bases and 4 bases, with 11 bases remaining between them. Germline V gene lookup returns CDR1 GTSNPN and CDR2 SVGIG (reference sequence). The CDR3 region has the DNA TGTGCCTGGAGTTGGGTTTCGGCCACTGAAGCTTTCTTT. Protein sequence: CAWSWVSATEAFF.

The chain recombines TRBV10-1 with TRBJ2-3; 7 nucleotides match TRBD1. V shed 2 bases and J 2 bases; nucleotides not matched to a gene: 7. Germline-derived CDR1 and CDR2 are WNHNN and SYGVQD (reference sequence). This CDR3 spans 16 amino acids. CDR3 in DNA: TGCGCCAGCAGTGAGGGCAGGGGGAAGATCACAGATACGCAGTATTTT. This codes for CASSEGRGKITDTQYF.

The gene calls are TRBV9 and TRBJ1-2, with TRBD1 matching over 8 bases. Germline loops: CDR1 SGDLS, CDR2 YYNGEE. J was trimmed by 4 bases and V by 2 bases; bases with no gene match: 4. This CDR3 contains 14 residues. The CDR3 DNA reads as TGTGCCAGCAGCGTCCAGGGGGCAATCTATGGCTACACCTTC. This encodes CASSVQGAIYGYTF.

This chain uses TRBV9 with TRBJ2-1; a possible D gene is TRBD2 (6 bases). There are 13 residues in the CDR3. The V and J ends lost 2 bases and 7 bases respectively, with 10 bases between them. Germline V gene data show CDR1 as SGDLS and CDR2 as YYNGEE. The chain's CDR3 is CASSVSGGNEQFF. The CDR3 DNA sequence: TGTGCCAGCAGCGTCTCTGGGGGGAATGAGCAGTTCTTC.